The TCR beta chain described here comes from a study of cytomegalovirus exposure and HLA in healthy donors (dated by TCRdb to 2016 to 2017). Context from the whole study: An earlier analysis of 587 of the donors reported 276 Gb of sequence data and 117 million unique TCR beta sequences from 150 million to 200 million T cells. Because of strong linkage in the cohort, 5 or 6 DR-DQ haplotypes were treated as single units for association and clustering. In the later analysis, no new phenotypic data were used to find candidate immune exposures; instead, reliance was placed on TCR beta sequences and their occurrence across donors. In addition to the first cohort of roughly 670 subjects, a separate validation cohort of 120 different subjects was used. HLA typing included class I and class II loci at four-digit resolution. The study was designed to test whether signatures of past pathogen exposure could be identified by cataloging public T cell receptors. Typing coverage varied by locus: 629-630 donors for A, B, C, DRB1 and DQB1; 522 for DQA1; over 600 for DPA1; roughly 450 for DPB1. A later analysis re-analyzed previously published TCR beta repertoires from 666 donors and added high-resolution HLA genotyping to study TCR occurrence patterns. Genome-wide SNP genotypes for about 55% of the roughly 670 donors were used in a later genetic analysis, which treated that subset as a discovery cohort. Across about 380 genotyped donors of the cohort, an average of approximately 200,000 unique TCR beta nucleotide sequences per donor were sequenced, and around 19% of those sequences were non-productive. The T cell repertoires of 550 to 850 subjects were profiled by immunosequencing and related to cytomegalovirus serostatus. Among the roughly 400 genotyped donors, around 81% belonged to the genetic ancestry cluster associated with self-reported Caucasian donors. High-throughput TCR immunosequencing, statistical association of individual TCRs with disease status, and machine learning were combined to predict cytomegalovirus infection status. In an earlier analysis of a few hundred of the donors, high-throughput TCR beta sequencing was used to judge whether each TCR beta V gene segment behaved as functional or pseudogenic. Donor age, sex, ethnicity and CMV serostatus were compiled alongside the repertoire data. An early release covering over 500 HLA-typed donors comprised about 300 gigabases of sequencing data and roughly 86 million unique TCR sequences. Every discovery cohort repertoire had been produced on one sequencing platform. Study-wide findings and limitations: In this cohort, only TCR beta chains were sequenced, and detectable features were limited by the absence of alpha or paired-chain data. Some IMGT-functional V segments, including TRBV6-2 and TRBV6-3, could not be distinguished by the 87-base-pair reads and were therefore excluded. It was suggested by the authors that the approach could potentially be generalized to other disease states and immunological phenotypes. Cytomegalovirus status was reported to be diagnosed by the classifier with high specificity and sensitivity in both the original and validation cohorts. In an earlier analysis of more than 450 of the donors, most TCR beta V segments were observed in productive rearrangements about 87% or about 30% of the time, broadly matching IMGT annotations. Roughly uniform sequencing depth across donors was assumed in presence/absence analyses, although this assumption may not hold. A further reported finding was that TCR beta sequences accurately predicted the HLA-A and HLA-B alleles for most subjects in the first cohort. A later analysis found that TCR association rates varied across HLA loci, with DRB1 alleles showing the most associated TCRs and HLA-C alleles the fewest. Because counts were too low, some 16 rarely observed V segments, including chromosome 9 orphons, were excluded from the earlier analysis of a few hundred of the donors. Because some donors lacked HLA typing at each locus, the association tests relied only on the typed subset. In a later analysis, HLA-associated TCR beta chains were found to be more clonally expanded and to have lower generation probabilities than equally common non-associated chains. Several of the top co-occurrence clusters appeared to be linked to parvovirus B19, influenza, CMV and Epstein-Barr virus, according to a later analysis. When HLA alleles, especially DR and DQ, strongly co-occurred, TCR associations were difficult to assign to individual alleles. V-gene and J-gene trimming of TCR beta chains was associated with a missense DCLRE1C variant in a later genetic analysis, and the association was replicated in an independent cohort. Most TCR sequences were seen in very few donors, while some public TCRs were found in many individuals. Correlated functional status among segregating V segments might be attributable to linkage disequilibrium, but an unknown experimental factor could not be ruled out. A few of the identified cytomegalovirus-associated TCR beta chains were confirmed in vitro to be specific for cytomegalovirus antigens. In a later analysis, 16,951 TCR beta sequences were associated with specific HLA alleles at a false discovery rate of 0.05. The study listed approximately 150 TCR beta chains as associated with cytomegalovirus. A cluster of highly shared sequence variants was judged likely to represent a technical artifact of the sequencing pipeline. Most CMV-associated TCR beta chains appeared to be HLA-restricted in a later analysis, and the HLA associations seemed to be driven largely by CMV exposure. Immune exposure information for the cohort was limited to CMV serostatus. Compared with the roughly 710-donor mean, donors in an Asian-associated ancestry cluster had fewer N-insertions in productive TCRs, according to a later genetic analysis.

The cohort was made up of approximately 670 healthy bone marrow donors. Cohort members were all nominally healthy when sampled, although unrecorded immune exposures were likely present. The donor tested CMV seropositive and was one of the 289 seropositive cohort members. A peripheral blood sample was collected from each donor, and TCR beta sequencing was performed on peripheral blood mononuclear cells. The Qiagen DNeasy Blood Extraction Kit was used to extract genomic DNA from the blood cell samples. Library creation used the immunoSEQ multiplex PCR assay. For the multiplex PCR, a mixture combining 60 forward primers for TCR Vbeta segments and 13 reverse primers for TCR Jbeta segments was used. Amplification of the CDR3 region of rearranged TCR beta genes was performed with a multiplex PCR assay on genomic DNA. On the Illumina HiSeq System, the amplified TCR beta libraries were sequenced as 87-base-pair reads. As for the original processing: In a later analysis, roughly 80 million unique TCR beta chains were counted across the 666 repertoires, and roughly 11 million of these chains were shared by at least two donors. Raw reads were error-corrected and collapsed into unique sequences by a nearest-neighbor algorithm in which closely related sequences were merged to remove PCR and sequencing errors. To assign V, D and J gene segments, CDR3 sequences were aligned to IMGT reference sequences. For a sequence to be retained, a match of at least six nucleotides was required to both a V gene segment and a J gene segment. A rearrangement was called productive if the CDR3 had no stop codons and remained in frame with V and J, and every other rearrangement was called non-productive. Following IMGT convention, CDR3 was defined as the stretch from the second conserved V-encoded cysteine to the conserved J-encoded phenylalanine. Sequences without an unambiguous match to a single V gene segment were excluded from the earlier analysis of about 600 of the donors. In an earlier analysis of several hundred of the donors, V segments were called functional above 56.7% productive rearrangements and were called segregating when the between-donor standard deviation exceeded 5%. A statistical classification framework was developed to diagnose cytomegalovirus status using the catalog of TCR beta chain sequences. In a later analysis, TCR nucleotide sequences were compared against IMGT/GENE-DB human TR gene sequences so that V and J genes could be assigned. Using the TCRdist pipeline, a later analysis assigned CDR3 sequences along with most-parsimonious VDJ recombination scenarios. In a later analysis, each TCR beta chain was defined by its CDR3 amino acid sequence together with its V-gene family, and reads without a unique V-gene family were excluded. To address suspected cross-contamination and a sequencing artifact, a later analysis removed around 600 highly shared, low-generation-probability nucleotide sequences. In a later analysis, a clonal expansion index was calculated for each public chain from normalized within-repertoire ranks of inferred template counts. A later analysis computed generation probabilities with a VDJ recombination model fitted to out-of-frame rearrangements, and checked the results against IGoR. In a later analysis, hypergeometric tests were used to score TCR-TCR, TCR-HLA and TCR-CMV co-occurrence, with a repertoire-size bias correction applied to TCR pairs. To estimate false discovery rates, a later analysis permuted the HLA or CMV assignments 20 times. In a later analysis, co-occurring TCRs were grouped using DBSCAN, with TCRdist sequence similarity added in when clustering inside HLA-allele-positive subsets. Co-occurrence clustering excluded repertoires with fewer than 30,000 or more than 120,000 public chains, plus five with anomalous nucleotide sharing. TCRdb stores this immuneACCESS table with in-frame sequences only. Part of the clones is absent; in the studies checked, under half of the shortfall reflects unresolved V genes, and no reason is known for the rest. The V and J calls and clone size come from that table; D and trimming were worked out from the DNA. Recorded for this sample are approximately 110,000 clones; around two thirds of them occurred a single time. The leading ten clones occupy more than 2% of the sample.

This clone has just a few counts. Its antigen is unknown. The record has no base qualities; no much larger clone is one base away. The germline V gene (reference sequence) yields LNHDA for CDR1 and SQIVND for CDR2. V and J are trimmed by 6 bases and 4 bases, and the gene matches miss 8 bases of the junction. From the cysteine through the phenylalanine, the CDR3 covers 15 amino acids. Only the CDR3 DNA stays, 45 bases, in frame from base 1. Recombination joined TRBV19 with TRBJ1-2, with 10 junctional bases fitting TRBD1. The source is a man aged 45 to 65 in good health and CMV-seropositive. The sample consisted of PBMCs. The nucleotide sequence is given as TGTGCCAGTAGCCCGGGACAGGGGCAAGTCTATGGCTACACCTTC. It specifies CASSPGQGQVYGYTF.